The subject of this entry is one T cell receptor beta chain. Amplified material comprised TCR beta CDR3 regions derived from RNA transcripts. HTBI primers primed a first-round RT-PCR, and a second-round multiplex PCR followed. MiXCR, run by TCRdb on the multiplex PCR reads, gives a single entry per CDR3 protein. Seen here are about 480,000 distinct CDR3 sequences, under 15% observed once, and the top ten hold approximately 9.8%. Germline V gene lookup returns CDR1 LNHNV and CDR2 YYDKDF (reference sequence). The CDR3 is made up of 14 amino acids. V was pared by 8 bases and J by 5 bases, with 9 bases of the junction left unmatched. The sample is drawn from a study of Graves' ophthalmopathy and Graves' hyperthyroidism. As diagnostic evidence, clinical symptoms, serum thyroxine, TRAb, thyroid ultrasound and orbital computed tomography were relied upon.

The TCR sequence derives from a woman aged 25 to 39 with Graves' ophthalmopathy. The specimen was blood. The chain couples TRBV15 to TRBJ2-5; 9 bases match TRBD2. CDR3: CATSLAGYRETQYF. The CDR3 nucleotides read TGTGCCACCTCTCTAGCGGGGTATCGGGAGACCCAGTACTTC.